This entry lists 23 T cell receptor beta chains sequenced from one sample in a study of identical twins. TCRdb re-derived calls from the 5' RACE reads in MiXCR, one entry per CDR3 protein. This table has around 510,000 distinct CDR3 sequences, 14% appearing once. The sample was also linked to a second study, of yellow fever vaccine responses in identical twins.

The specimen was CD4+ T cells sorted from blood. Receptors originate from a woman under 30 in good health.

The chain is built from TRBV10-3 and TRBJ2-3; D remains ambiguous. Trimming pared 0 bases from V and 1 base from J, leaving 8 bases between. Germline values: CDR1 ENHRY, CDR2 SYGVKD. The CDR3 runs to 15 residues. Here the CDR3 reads CAISESTVGTDTQYF. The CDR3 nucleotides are TGTGCCATCAGTGAGTCGACGGTCGGCACAGATACGCAGTATTTT.

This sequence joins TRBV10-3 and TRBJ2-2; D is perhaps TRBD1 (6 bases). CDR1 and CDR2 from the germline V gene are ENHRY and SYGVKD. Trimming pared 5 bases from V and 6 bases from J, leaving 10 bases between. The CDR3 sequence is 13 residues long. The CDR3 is CAISTGSAGELFF. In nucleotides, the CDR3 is TGTGCCATCAGTACAGGGTCTGCCGGGGAGCTGTTTTTT.

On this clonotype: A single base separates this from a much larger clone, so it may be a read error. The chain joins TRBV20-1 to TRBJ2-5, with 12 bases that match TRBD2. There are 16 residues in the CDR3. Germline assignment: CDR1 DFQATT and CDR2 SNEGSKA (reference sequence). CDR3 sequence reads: CCANPASGRGQETQYF. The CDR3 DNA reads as TGCTGTGCTAACCCTGCTAGCGGGAGGGGTCAAGAGACCCAGTACTTC.

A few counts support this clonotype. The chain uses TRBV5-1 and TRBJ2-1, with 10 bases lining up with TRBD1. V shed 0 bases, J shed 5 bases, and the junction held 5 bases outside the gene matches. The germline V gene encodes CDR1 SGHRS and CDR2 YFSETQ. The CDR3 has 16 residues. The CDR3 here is CASSLAPGTGDNEQFF. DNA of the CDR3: TGCGCCAGCAGCTTGGCCCCCGGGACAGGGGACAATGAGCAGTTCTTC.

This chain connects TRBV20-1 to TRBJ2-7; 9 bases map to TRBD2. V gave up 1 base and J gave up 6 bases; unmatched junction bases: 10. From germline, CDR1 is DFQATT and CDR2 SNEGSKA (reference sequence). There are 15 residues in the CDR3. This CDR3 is CSARGYGGGAVEQYF. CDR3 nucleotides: TGCAGTGCTAGAGGCTACGGCGGGGGGGCGGTCGAGCAGTACTTC.

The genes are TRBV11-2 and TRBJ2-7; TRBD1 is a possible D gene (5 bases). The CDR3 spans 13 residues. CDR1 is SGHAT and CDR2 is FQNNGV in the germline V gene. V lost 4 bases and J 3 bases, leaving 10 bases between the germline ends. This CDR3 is CASSSGKYYEQYF. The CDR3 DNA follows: TGTGCCAGCAGCTCAGGGAAATACTACGAGCAGTACTTC.

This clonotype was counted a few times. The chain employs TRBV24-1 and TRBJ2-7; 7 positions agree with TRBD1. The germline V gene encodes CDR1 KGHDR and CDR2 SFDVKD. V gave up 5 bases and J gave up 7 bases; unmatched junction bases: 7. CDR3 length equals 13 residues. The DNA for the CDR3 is TGTGCCACCAGTGGCTCACAGGGGCTTGAGCAGTACTTC. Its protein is CATSGSQGLEQYF.

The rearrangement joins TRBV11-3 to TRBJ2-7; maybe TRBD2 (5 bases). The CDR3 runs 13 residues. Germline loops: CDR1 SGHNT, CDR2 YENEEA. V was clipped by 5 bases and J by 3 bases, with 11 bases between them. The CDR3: CASSNGESYEQYF. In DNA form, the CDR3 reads TGTGCCAGCAGCAACGGGGAGAGCTACGAGCAGTACTTC.

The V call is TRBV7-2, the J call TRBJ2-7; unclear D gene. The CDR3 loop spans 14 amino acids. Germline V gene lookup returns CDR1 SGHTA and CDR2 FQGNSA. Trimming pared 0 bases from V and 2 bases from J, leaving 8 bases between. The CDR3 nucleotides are TGTGCCAGCAGCTTAGCGCAGGCAGCCTACGAGCAGTACTTC. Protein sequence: CASSLAQAAYEQYF. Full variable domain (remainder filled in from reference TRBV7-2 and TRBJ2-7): GAGVSQSPSNKVTEKGKDVELRCDPISGHTALYWYRQSLGQGLEFLIYFQGNSAPDKSGLPSDRFSAERTGGSVSTLTIQRTQQEDSAVYLCASSLAQAAYEQYFGPGTRLTVT.

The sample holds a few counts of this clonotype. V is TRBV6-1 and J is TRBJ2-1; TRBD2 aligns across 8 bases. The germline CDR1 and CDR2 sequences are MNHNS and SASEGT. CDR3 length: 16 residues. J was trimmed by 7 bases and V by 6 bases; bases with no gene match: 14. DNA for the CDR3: TGTGCCAGCAGCCCGAATAGCGGGAAGGCTCCTAATGAGCAGTTCTTC. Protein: CASSPNSGKAPNEQFF.

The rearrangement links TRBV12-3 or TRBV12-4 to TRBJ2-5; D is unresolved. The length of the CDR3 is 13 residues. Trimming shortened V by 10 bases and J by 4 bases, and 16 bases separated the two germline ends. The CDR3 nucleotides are TGTGCCACCGCAGCCACTCTCCCAGAGACCCAGTACTTC. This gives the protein CATAATLPETQYF.

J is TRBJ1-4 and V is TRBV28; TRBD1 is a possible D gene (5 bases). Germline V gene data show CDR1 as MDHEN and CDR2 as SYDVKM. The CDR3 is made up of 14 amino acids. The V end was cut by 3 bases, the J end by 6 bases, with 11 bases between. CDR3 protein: CASSFAGNDEKLFF. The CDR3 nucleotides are TGTGCCAGCAGTTTCGCAGGGAATGATGAAAAACTGTTTTTT. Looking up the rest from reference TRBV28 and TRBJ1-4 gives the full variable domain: DVKVTQSSRYLVKRTGEKVFLECVQDMDHENMFWYRQDPGLGLRLIYFSYDVKMKEKGDIPEGYSVSREKKERFSLILESASTNQTSMYLCASSFAGNDEKLFFGSGTQLSVL.

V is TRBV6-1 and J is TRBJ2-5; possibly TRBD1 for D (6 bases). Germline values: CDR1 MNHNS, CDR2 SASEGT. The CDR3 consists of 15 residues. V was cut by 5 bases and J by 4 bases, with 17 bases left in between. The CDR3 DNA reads TGTGCCAGCAGTACAACAGGGCTGAGGGGAGAGACCCAGTACTTC. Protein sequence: CASSTTGLRGETQYF.

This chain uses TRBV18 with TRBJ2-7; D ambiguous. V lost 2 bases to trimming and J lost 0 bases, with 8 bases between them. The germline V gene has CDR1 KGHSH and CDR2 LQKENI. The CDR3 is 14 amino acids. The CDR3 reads CASSPEQASYEQYF. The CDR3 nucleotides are TGTGCCAGCTCACCAGAGCAGGCCTCCTACGAGCAGTACTTC.

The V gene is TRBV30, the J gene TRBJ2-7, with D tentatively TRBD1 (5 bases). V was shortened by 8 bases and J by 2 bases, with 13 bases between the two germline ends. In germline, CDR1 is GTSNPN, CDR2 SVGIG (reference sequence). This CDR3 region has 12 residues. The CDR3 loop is CAESTGTYEQYF. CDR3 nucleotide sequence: TGTGCCGAATCTACAGGTACCTACGAGCAGTACTTC.

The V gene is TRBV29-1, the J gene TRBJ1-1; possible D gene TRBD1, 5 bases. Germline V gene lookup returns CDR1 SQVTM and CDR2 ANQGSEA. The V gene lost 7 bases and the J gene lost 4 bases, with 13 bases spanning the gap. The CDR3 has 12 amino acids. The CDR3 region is CSAATVPTEAFF. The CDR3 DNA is TGCAGCGCCGCGACAGTACCCACTGAAGCTTTCTTT.

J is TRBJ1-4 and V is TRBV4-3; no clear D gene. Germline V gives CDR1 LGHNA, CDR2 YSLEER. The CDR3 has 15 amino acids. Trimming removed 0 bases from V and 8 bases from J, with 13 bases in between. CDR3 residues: CASSQDKGNGEKLFF. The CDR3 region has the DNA TGCGCCAGCAGCCAAGATAAGGGTAATGGCGAAAAACTGTTTTTT.

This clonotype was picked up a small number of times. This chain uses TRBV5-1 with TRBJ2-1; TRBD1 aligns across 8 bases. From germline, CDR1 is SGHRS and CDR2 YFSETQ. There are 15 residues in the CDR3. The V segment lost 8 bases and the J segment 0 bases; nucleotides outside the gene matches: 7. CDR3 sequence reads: CASTRTGGSYNEQFF. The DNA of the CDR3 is TGCGCCAGTACTAGAACAGGGGGCTCCTACAATGAGCAGTTCTTC. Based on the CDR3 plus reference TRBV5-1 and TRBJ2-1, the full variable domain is KAGVTQTPRYLIKTRGQQVTLSCSPISGHRSVSWYQQTPGQGLQFLFEYFSETQRNKGNFPGRFSGRQFSNSRSEMNVSTLELGDSALYLCASTRTGGSYNEQFFGPGTRLTVL.

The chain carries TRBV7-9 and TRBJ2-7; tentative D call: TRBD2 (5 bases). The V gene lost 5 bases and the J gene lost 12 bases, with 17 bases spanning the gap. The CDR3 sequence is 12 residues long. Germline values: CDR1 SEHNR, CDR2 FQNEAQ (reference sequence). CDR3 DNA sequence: TGTGCCAGCAGCCCCGCCGAGGGCAGCCGGTACTTC. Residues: CASSPAEGSRYF. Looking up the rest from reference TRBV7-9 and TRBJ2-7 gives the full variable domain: DTGVSQNPRHKITKRGQNVTFRCDPISEHNRLYWYRQTLGQGPEFLTYFQNEAQLEKSRLLSDRFSAERPKGSFSTLEIQRTEQGDSAMYLCASSPAEGSRYFGPGTRLTVT.

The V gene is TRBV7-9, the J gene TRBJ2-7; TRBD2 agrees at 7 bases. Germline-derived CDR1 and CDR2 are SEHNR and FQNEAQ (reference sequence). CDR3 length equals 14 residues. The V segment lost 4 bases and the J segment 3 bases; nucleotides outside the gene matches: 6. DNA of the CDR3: TGTGCCAGCAGCTCCGGGGGAGGGAGCTACGAGCAGTACTTC. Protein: CASSSGGGSYEQYF.

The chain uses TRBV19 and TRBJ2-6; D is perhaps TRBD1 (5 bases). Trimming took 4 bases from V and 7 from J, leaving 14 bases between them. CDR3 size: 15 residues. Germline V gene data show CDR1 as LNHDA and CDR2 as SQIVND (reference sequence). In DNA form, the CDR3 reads TGTGCCAGTAGTACCCAGGGTGTTGGCGCCAACGTCCTGACTTTC. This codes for CASSTQGVGANVLTF.

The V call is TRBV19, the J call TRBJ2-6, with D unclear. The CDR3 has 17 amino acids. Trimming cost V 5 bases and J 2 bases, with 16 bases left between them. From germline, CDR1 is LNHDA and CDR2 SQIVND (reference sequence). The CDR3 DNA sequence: TGTGCCAGTAGTGCAGCCTTGAGAACTCCTGGGGCCAACGTCCTGACTTTC. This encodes CASSAALRTPGANVLTF.

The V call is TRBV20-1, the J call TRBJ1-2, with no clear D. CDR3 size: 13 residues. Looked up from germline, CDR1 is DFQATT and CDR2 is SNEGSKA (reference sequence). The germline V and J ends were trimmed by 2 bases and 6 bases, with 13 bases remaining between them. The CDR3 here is CSARLNVFDGYTF. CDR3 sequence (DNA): TGCAGTGCTAGACTAAACGTTTTTGATGGCTACACCTTC.